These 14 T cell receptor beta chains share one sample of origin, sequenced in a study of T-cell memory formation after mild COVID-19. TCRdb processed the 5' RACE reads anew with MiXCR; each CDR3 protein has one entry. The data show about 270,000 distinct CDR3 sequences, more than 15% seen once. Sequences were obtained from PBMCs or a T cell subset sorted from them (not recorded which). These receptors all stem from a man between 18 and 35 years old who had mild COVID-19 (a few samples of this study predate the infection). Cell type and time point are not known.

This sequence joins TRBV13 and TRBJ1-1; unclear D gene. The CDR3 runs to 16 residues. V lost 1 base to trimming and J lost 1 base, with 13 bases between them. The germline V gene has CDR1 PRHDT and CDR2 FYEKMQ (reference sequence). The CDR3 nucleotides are TGTGCCAGCAGCTTAGTCGAGGGCAGGAAGAACACTGAAGCTTTCTTT. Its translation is CASSLVEGRKNTEAFF.

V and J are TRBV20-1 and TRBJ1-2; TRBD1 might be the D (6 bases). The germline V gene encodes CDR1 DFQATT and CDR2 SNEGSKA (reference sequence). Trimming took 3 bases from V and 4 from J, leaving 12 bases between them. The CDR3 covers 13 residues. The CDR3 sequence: CSASGGGGYGYTF. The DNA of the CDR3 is TGCAGTGCTAGTGGGGGGGGCGGCTATGGCTACACCTTC.

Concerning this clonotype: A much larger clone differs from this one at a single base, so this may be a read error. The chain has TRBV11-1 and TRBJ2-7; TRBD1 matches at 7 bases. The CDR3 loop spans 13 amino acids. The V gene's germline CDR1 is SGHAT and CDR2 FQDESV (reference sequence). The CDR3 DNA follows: TGTGCCAGCAGCCCACCGACAGGGTACGAGAAGTACTTC. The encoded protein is CASSPPTGYEKYF. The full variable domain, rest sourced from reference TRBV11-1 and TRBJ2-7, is EAEVAQSPRYKITEKSQAVAFWCDPISGHATLYWYRQILGQGPELLVQFQDESVVDDSQLPKDRFSAERLKGVDSTLKIQPAELGDSAMYLCASSPPTGYEKYFGPGTRLTVT.

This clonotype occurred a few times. The CDR3 reads CASSLRLAGNTYEQYF. The CDR3, as DNA: TGTGCCAGCAGCCTCCGACTAGCGGGGAATACCTACGAGCAGTACTTC. V usage is TRBV3-1 and J usage is TRBJ2-7; 11 positions match TRBD2. Looked up from germline, CDR1 is LGHDT and CDR2 is YNNKEL (reference sequence). The V segment lost 4 bases and the J segment 2 bases; nucleotides outside the gene matches: 7. This CDR3 has 16 amino acids.

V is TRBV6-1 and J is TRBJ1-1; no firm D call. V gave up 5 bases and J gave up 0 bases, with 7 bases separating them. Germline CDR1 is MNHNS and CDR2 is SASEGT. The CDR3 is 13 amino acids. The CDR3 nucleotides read TGTGCCAGCAGTCTATTATTGAACACTGAAGCTTTCTTT. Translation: CASSLLLNTEAFF.

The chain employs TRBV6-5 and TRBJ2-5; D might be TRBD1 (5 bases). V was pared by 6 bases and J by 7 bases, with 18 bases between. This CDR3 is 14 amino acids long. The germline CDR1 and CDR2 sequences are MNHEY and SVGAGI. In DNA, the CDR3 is TGTGCCAGCAGCCACGGCCCCAGGGATAGGACCCAGTACTTC. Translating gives CASSHGPRDRTQYF.

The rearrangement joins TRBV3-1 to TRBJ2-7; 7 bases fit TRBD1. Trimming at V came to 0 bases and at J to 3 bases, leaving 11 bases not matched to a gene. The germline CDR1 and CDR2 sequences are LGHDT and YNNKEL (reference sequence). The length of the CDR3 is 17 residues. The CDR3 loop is CASSQDEGTALGYEQYF. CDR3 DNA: TGTGCCAGCAGCCAAGACGAGGGGACAGCTCTCGGCTACGAGCAGTACTTC.

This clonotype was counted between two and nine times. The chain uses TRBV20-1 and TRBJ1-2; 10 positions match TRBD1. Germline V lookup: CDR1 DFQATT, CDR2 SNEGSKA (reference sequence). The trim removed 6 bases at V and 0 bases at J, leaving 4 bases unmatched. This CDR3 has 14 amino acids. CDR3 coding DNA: TGCAGTGCAATCGACAGGGGGCCTAACTATGGCTACACCTTC. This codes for CSAIDRGPNYGYTF.

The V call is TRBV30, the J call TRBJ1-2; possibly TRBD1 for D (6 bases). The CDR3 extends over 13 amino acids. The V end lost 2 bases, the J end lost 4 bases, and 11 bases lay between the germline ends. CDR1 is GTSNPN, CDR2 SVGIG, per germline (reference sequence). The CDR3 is CAWSWGAGYGYTF. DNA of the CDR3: TGTGCCTGGAGTTGGGGGGCCGGCTATGGCTACACCTTC.

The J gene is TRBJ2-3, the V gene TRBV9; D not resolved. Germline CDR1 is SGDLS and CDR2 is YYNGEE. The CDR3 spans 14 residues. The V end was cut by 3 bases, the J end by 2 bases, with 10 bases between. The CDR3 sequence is CASSARVFTDTQYF. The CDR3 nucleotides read TGTGCCAGCAGCGCTCGTGTCTTCACAGATACGCAGTATTTT.

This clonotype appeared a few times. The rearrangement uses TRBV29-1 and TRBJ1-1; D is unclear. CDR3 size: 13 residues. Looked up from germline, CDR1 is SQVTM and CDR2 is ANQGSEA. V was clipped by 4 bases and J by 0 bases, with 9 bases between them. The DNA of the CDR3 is TGCAGCGTTGCGGACCCCGTGAACACTGAAGCTTTCTTT. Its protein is CSVADPVNTEAFF.

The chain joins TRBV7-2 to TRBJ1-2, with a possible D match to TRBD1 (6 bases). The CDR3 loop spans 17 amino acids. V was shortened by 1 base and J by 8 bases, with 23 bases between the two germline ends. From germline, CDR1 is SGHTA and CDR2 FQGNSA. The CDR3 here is CASSLVLQGSPLGGYTF. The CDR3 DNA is TGTGCCAGCAGCTTAGTATTACAGGGTTCTCCCCTCGGGGGCTACACCTTC.

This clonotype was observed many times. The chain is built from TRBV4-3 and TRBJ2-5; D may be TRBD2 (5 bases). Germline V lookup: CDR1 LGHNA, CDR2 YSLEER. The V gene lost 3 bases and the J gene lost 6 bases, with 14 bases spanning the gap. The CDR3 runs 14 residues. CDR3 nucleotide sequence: TGCGCCAGCAGCCATGCCGGGCTCGGGAAGACCCAGTACTTC. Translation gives CASSHAGLGKTQYF.

CDR3 protein: CASNLAGSPYEQYV. Written as DNA, the CDR3 is TGTGCCAGCAACCTCGCAGGGTCACCCTACGAGCAGTACGTC. The V gene is TRBV6-2 or TRBV6-3, the J gene TRBJ2-7; maybe TRBD1 (5 bases). V was clipped by 7 bases and J by 2 bases, with 15 bases between them. The CDR3 contains 14 residues. The germline V gene has CDR1 MNHEY and CDR2 SVGEGT.